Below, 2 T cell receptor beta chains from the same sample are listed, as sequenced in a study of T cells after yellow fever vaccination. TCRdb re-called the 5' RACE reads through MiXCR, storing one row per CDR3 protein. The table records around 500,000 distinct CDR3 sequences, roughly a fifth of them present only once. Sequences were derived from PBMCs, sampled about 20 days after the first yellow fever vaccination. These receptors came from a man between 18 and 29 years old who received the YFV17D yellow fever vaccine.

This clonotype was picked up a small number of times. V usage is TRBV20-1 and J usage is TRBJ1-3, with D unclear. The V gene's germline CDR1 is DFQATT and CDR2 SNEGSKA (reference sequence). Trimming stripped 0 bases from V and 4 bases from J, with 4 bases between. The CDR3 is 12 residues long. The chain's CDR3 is CSAREGGNTIYF. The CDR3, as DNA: TGCAGTGCTAGAGAGGGAGGAAACACCATATATTTT.

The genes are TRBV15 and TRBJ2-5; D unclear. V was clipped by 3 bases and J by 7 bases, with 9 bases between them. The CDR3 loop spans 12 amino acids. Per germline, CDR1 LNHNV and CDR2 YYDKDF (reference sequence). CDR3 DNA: TGTGCCACCAGCAGCATCCTAGGGACCCAGTACTTC. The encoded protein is CATSSILGTQYF.